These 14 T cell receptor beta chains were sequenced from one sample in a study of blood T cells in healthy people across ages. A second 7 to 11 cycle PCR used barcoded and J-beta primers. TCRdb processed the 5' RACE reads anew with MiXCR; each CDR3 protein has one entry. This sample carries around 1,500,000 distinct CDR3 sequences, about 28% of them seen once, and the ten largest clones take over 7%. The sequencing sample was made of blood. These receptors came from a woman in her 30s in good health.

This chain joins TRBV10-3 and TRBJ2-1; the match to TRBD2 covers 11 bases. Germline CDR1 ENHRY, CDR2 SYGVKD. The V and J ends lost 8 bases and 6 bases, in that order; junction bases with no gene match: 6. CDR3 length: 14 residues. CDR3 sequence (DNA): TGTGCCATCGGGGGGACTAGCGGCTTCAATGAGCAGTTCTTC. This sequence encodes CAIGGTSGFNEQFF.

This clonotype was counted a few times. CDR3 amino acids: CASSLEGTGGNGYTF. CDR3 DNA sequence: TGTGCCAGCAGTTTAGAAGGGACAGGGGGTAATGGCTACACCTTC. The chain is built from TRBV12-3 or TRBV12-4 and TRBJ1-2, with TRBD1 matching 11 bases. The CDR3 spans 15 residues. Germline trimming cut 1 base from V and 6 bases from J; bases unmatched to any gene: 4.

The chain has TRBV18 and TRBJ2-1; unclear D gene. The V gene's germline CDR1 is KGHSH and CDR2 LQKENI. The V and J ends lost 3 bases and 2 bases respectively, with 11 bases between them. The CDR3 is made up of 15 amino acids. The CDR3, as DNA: TGTGCCAGCTCACCTGGGCAGAGGACCTACAATGAGCAGTTCTTC. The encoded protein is CASSPGQRTYNEQFF.

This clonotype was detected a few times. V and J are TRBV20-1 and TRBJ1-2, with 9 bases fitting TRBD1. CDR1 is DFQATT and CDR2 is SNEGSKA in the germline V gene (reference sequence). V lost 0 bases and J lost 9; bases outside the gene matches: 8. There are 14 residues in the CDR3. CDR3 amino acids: CSAREGDRATSYTF. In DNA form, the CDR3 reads TGCAGTGCTAGAGAGGGGGACAGGGCGACGAGCTACACCTTC.

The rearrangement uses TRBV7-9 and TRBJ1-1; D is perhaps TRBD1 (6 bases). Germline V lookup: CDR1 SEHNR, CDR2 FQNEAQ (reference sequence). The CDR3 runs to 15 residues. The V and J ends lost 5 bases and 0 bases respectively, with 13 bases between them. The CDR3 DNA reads TGTGCCAGCAGCATCGGGGGGGCTATGAACACTGAAGCTTTCTTT. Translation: CASSIGGAMNTEAFF.

The CDR3 here is CSVINDRTNTEAFF. The CDR3 DNA sequence: TGCAGCGTGATAAACGACAGGACGAACACTGAAGCTTTCTTT. The chain joins TRBV29-1 to TRBJ1-1; D perhaps matches TRBD1 (6 bases). The CDR3 sequence is 14 residues long. Germline-derived CDR1 and CDR2 are SQVTM and ANQGSEA. Trimming left V 6 bases short and J 1 base short, with 15 bases between.

The CDR3 DNA sequence: TGTGCCAGCAGTCCACTTAGCGGGGGGGCCTCCTACGAGCAGTACTTC. Amino acids: CASSPLSGGASYEQYF. J is TRBJ2-7 and V is TRBV28; 11 positions agree with TRBD2. CDR1 is MDHEN, CDR2 SYDVKM, per germline. The V and J ends lost 5 bases and 0 bases, in that order; junction bases with no gene match: 6. This CDR3 is 16 amino acids long.

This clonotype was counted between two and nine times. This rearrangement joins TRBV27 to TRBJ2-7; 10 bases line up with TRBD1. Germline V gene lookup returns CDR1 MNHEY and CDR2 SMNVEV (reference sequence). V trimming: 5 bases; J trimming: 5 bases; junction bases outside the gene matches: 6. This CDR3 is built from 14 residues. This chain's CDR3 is CASSQTGGGHEQYF. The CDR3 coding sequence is TGTGCCAGCAGTCAGACAGGGGGCGGACACGAGCAGTACTTC.

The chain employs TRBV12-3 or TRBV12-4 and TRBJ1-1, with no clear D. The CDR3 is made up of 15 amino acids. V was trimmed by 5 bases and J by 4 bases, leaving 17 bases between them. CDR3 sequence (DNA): TGTGCCAGCAGTCCTCAGGTGGCTGGCGGCACTGAAGCTTTCTTT. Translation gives CASSPQVAGGTEAFF.

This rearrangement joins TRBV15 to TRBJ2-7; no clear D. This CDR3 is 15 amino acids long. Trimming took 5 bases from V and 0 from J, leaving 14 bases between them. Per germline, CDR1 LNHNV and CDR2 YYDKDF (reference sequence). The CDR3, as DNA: TGTGCCACCAGCCAGGACGGCGCGAGCTCCTACGAGCAGTACTTC. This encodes CATSQDGASSYEQYF.

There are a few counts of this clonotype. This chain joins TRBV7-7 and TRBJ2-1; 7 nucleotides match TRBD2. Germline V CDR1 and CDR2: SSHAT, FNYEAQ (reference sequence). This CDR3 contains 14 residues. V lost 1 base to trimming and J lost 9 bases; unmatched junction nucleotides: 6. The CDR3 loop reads CASSLDGRFGEQFF. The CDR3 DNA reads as TGTGCCAGCAGCTTAGACGGGAGGTTCGGTGAGCAGTTCTTC.

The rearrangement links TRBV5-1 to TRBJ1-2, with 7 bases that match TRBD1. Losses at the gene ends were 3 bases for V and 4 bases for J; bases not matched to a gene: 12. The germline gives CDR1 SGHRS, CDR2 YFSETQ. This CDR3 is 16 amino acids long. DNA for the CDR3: TGCGCCAGCAGCTCGGAGAGAGGGGGCCTACTCTATGGCTACACCTTC. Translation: CASSSERGGLLYGYTF.

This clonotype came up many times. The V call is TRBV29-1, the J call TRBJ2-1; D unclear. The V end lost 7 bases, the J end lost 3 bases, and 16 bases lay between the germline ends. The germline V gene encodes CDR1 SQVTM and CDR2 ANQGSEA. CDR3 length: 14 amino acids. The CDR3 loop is CSAGTDTVYNEQFF. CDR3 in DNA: TGCAGCGCCGGAACCGACACCGTCTACAATGAGCAGTTCTTC.

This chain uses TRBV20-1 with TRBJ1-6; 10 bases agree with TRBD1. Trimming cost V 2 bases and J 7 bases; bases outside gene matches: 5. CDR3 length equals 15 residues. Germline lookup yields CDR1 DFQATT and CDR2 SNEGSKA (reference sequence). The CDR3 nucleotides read TGCAGTGCTAGAACGACAGGGGGCAAAAATTCACCCCTCCACTTT. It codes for CSARTTGGKNSPLHF.